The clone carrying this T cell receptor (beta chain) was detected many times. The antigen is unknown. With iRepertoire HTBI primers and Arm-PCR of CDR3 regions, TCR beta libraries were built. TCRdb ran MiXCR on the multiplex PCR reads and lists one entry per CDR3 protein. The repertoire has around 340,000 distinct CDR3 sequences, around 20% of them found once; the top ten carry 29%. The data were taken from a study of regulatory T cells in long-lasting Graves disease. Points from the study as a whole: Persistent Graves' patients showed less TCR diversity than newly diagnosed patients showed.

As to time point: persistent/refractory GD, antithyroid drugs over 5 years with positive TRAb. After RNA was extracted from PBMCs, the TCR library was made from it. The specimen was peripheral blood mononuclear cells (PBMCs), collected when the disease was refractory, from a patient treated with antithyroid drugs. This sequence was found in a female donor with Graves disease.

The CDR3, as DNA: TGCAGCGTTGTTTCCATGGAGACCCAGTACTTC. This gives the protein CSVVSMETQYF. This chain connects TRBV29-1 to TRBJ2-5; no clear D gene. Deletions cut 4 bases from V and 5 bases from J, with 8 bases between. The CDR3 spans 11 residues. Germline CDR1 reads SQVTM; CDR2 reads ANQGSEA. Variable domain in full (rest from reference TRBV29-1 and TRBJ2-5): SAVISQKPSRDICQRGTSLTIQCQVDSQVTMMFWYRQQPGQSLTLIATANQGSEATYESGFVIDKFPISRPNLTFSTLTVSNMSPEDSSIYLCSVVSMETQYFGPGTRLLVL.